The subject of this entry is one TCR beta chain. The antigen remains undetermined. These data come from a study of beta chain features in type 1 diabetes. Study-wide results and limits: Relative to healthy donors, patients appeared to have naive, central memory and Treg TCRB repertoires that were more similar.

V shed 1 base and J shed 1 base, with 18 bases lying between them. Germline CDR1 and CDR2: SQVTM and ANQGSEA. This CDR3 is 17 amino acids long. Of the isolated RNA, all was reverse transcribed, and so the sequenced material was expressed TCRB transcripts. The table came from immunoSEQ multiplex PCR; TCRdb's copy has only in-frame clones and leaves some out. Of about 360,000 clones in the sample, around 12% were seen once. Researchers reported sorting CD4+ naive, central memory, regulatory and stem cell-like memory cells via CD45RO/CCR7/CD25/CD127/CD95/CD27. Sequenced: naive CD4+ T cells from blood. The rearrangement links TRBV29-1 to TRBJ2-3, with a tentative D call TRBD2 (5 bases). The sequence was obtained from a man aged 18 to 29 in good health. The CDR3 protein is CSVEGGPGYSRTDTQYF. The CDR3 nucleotides read TGCAGCGTTGAAGGCGGGCCGGGTTACAGTCGCACAGATACGCAGTATTTT.